Below are 29 T cell receptor beta chains sequenced from a single sample in a study of blood T cell repertoires in COVID-19 (dated by TCRdb to about 2020). Library method: the immunoSEQ multiplex PCR assay. The immuneACCESS repertoire file appears here via TCRdb, limited to in-frame rearrangements. These files lack a portion of the clones; in checked studies, under half of the deficit traces to unresolved V genes, and the cause of the others is not known. In all, the sample holds 200,000 to 300,000 clones, and about 88% of those were seen once. About 5.2% of the sample is in the top ten clones. What was sequenced was peripheral blood. The receptors stem from a woman aged 60-75 years with COVID-19, enrolled during active disease.

The rearrangement links TRBV3-1 (or the pseudogene TRBV3-2) to TRBJ2-7; no definite D call. Trimming pared 1 base from V and 7 bases from J, leaving 8 bases between. CDR1 and CDR2 from the germline V gene are LGHDT and YNNKEL (reference sequence). This CDR3 region has 12 residues. CDR3 nucleotide sequence: TGTGCCAGCAGCCAAGTTGCGCGTGAGCAGTACTTC. Translation: CASSQVAREQYF.

The V gene is TRBV19, the J gene TRBJ2-3, with a weak D call TRBD2 (6 bases). The CDR3 length is 16 residues. Trimming stripped 10 bases from V and 1 base from J, with 21 bases between. Looked up from germline, CDR1 is LNHDA and CDR2 is SQIVND (reference sequence). CDR3 amino acids: CATGGIIGAGTDTQYF. CDR3 coding DNA: TGTGCCACCGGCGGGATAATAGGGGCAGGCACAGATACGCAGTATTTT. Full variable domain (remainder filled in from reference TRBV19 and TRBJ2-3): DGGITQSPKYLFRKEGQNVTLSCEQNLNHDAMYWYRQDPGQGLRLIYYSQIVNDFQKGDIAEGYSVSREKKESFPLTVTSAQKNPTAFYLCATGGIIGAGTDTQYFGPGTRLTVL.

The chain recombines TRBV19 with TRBJ2-2, with D tentatively TRBD2 (6 bases). Per the germline V gene, CDR1 is LNHDA and CDR2 is SQIVND (reference sequence). The CDR3 length is 16 residues. The germline V and J ends were trimmed by 4 bases and 1 base, with 13 bases remaining between them. The CDR3 nucleotides are TGTGCCAGTAGTACCCCGGGACTGGTGAACACCGGGGAGCTGTTTTTT. It is translated as CASSTPGLVNTGELFF. Full variable domain (remainder filled in from reference TRBV19 and TRBJ2-2): DGGITQSPKYLFRKEGQNVTLSCEQNLNHDAMYWYRQDPGQGLRLIYYSQIVNDFQKGDIAEGYSVSREKKESFPLTVTSAQKNPTAFYLCASSTPGLVNTGELFFGEGSRLTVL.

The rearrangement uses TRBV19 and TRBJ1-1, with 8 nucleotides matching TRBD1. The V segment lost 5 bases and the J segment 5 bases; nucleotides outside the gene matches: 4. CDR3 length equals 13 residues. Per germline, CDR1 LNHDA and CDR2 SQIVND (reference sequence). This CDR3 is CASSSNRGTEAFF. DNA of the CDR3: TGTGCCAGTAGTTCGAACAGGGGGACTGAAGCTTTCTTT.

The chain carries TRBV24-1 and TRBJ2-2; D may be TRBD2 (6 bases). V shed 3 bases and J shed 6 bases, with 13 bases lying between them. There are 15 residues in the CDR3. Germline V gene lookup returns CDR1 KGHDR and CDR2 SFDVKD. CDR3 nucleotide sequence: TGTGCCACCAGTGATGTACCTAGCGCGGCCGGGGAGCTGTTTTTT. This gives the protein CATSDVPSAAGELFF.

V and J are TRBV19 and TRBJ1-5; 9 bases are a match to TRBD1. With V trimmed by 11 bases and J by 4 bases, 9 bases remained unmatched. The germline V gene has CDR1 LNHDA and CDR2 SQIVND (reference sequence). The CDR3 contains 14 residues. The CDR3 loop reads CAGSRTGENQPQHF. The CDR3 nucleotides are TGTGCCGGATCCAGGACAGGGGAGAATCAGCCCCAGCATTTT.

The V gene is TRBV6-5, the J gene TRBJ1-2; TRBD1 agrees at 9 bases. CDR3 length: 14 amino acids. Germline-derived CDR1 and CDR2 are MNHEY and SVGAGI. The ends lost 6 bases at V and 4 bases at J; junction bases unmatched: 6. As DNA, the CDR3 is TGTGCCAGCAGGGGGGGACAGGGCTTCTATGGCTACACCTTC. This encodes CASRGGQGFYGYTF.

The chain carries TRBV6-5 and TRBJ1-5; 7 nucleotides align to TRBD1. The CDR3 sequence is 14 residues long. Germline CDR1 is MNHEY and CDR2 is SVGAGI. V shed 7 bases, J shed 9 bases, and the junction held 12 bases outside the gene matches. This CDR3 reads CASTLDRAKGPQHF. Here the CDR3 DNA reads TGTGCCAGCACTCTCGACAGGGCCAAGGGGCCCCAGCATTTT.

The chain uses TRBV27 and TRBJ2-7; the D is unclear. CDR1 and CDR2 (germline): MNHEY, SMNVEV (reference sequence). CDR3 size: 14 residues. Trimming left V 3 bases short and J 2 bases short, with 11 bases between. This CDR3 is CASSFKGSAYEQYF. DNA for the CDR3: TGTGCCAGCAGTTTCAAAGGCAGCGCCTACGAGCAGTACTTC.

The chain couples TRBV3-1 (or the pseudogene TRBV3-2) to TRBJ1-2; unclear D gene. CDR3 size: 13 residues. V gave up 2 bases and J gave up 2 bases, with 6 bases separating them. Germline assignment: CDR1 LGHDT and CDR2 YNNKEL (reference sequence). CDR3 coding DNA: TGTGCCAGCAGCCAAATCAGGAACTATGGCTACACCTTC. Protein product: CASSQIRNYGYTF.

The V call is TRBV20-1, the J call TRBJ1-1; TRBD1 is a possible D gene (6 bases). The germline gives CDR1 DFQATT, CDR2 SNEGSKA (reference sequence). CDR3 length equals 11 residues. The germline V and J ends were trimmed by 3 bases and 12 bases, with 14 bases remaining between them. CDR3 sequence: CSASEDRVSFF. The CDR3, as DNA: TGCAGTGCTAGCGAGGACAGAGTTTCTTTCTTT.

The rearrangement joins TRBV29-1 to TRBJ1-1, with D uncertain. The CDR3 consists of 11 residues. Between the trimmed V and J ends, which lost 2 bases and 3 bases, there was a span of 4 bases. CDR1 is SQVTM and CDR2 is ANQGSEA in the germline V gene. CDR3 in amino acids: CSVEYYTEAFF. DNA for the CDR3: TGCAGCGTTGAATATTACACTGAAGCTTTCTTT.

This rearrangement joins TRBV24-1 to TRBJ2-1; 7 nucleotides line up with TRBD1. CDR1 and CDR2 (germline): KGHDR, SFDVKD. The CDR3 extends over 15 amino acids. V lost 5 bases to trimming and J lost 6 bases; unmatched junction nucleotides: 9. CDR3 sequence: CATSAWTGRSNEQFF. The CDR3 coding sequence is TGTGCCACCAGTGCCTGGACAGGTCGGTCCAATGAGCAGTTCTTC.

This rearrangement joins TRBV30 to TRBJ1-1; D perhaps matches TRBD1 (6 bases). Germline assignment: CDR1 GTSNPN and CDR2 SVGIG (reference sequence). Trimming shortened V by 0 bases and J by 3 bases, and 14 bases separated the two germline ends. The CDR3 runs to 15 residues. The CDR3 loop reads CAWSVLDREDTEAFF. In DNA, the CDR3 is TGTGCCTGGAGTGTATTGGACAGAGAAGACACTGAAGCTTTCTTT.

This chain uses TRBV7-6 with TRBJ2-7, with a tentative D call TRBD2 (5 bases). Between the trimmed V and J ends, which lost 1 base and 2 bases, there was a span of 18 bases. The CDR3 is 17 amino acids. From germline, CDR1 is SGHVS and CDR2 FNYEAQ. In DNA, the CDR3 is TGTGCCAGCAGCTTAGGTGGCTGGACTGCCTCAACCTACGAGCAGTACTTC. It is translated as CASSLGGWTASTYEQYF.

This clone was seen once. The chain employs TRBV19 and TRBJ2-5; TRBD1 matches 7 bases. Germline loops: CDR1 LNHDA, CDR2 SQIVND (reference sequence). The length of the CDR3 is 17 residues. Trimming removed 4 bases from V and 2 bases from J; junction bases left unmatched: 13. CDR3 loop: CASSTNTGTEQQETQYF. The DNA of the CDR3 is TGTGCCAGTAGTACCAACACCGGGACAGAGCAGCAAGAGACCCAGTACTTC.

This clone was detected once. The V and J genes are TRBV4-2 and TRBJ2-2, with TRBD2 as a possible D gene (5 bases). Deletions cut 4 bases from V and 3 bases from J, with 9 bases between. Germline CDR1 is LGHNA and CDR2 is YNFKEQ. The CDR3 contains 14 residues. This CDR3 is CASSPPEDTGELFF. DNA of the CDR3: TGTGCCAGCAGCCCCCCGGAGGACACCGGGGAGCTGTTTTTT.

J is TRBJ1-5 and V is TRBV27; the D is unclear. Germline V CDR1 and CDR2: MNHEY, SMNVEV (reference sequence). The CDR3 is 16 residues long. V lost 0 bases and J 0 bases, leaving 9 bases between the germline ends. In DNA, the CDR3 is TGTGCCAGCAGTTTATCAGCCCGGGGTAGCAATCAGCCCCAGCATTTT. It encodes CASSLSARGSNQPQHF.

This clone was observed a single time. This rearrangement joins TRBV6-2 or TRBV6-3 to TRBJ1-1; D perhaps matches TRBD1 (6 bases). The V gene lost 2 bases and the J gene lost 7 bases, with 11 bases spanning the gap. Germline V gene lookup returns CDR1 MNHEY and CDR2 SVGEGT. There are 13 residues in the CDR3. CDR3 sequence: CASSYLGTNEAFF. The CDR3 DNA follows: TGTGCCAGCAGTTACCTCGGGACAAATGAAGCTTTCTTT.

The chain uses TRBV2 and TRBJ1-2, with 8 bases that match TRBD1. The germline V gene encodes CDR1 SNHLY and CDR2 FYNNEI. V lost 3 bases to trimming and J lost 2 bases; unmatched junction nucleotides: 5. The CDR3 spans 15 residues. This CDR3 is CASSDPRQGNYGYTF. CDR3 sequence (DNA): TGTGCCAGCAGTGACCCCAGACAGGGGAACTATGGCTACACCTTC.

The CDR3 DNA reads TGTGCCACCAGCCCCGGAAGGACAGGGGTGTCTGAAAAACTGTTTTTT. Translation: CATSPGRTGVSEKLFF. The chain joins TRBV24-1 to TRBJ1-4; 9 nucleotides agree with TRBD1. The V gene end was trimmed by 7 bases and the J gene end by 7 bases; junction bases not matched to a gene: 12. This CDR3 spans 16 amino acids. CDR1 and CDR2 from the germline V gene are KGHDR and SFDVKD.

The chain joins TRBV28 to TRBJ2-2; 12 positions match TRBD2. The V gene's germline CDR1 is MDHEN and CDR2 SYDVKM. The CDR3 runs to 16 residues. The junction had 6 bases not matched to a gene; V was cut back by 6 bases and J by 4 bases. The CDR3 protein is CASRKLAGGRTGELFF. As DNA, the CDR3 is TGTGCCAGCAGAAAACTAGCGGGAGGCCGCACCGGGGAGCTGTTTTTT.

The V and J genes are TRBV5-1 and TRBJ1-4; the D is unclear. The germline CDR1 and CDR2 sequences are SGHRS and YFSETQ. Trimming removed 4 bases from V and 0 bases from J, with 13 bases in between. The CDR3 has 16 residues. CDR3 sequence (DNA): TGCGCCAGCAGCCCGCAGGCCGGGGCAACTAATGAAAAACTGTTTTTT. This translates into CASSPQAGATNEKLFF.

In its sample, this clone was seen a few times. V gene TRBV28 combines with J gene TRBJ2-2; D gene unclear. The germline V gene has CDR1 MDHEN and CDR2 SYDVKM. The length of the CDR3 is 18 residues. Trimming pared 1 base from V and 1 base from J, leaving 16 bases between. The CDR3 spells CASSLFFPGGKNTGELFF. CDR3 DNA sequence: TGTGCCAGCAGTTTATTTTTTCCGGGTGGCAAGAACACCGGGGAGCTGTTTTTT.

The gene calls are TRBV4-1 and TRBJ2-2; 8 bases line up with TRBD2. Trimming at V came to 0 bases and at J to 5 bases, leaving 5 bases not matched to a gene. Per germline, CDR1 MGHRA and CDR2 YSYEKL. The CDR3 has 16 amino acids. The CDR3 sequence is CASSQDRTGGTGELFF. In nucleotides, the CDR3 is TGCGCCAGCAGCCAAGATAGAACGGGAGGGACCGGGGAGCTGTTTTTT.

This clone is a singleton in its sample. This chain connects TRBV6-2 or TRBV6-3 to TRBJ2-7; 8 bases fit TRBD2. This CDR3 is 14 amino acids long. The germline CDR1 and CDR2 sequences are MNHEY and SVGEGT. The V gene end was trimmed by 5 bases and the J gene end by 4 bases; junction bases not matched to a gene: 7. The CDR3 DNA is TGTGCCAGCAGTGGTGAGCGGGGGCCGTACGAGCAGTACTTC. Protein: CASSGERGPYEQYF.

This rearrangement joins TRBV7-8 to TRBJ2-3; 7 positions match TRBD2. This CDR3 comprises 16 residues. J was trimmed by 6 bases and V by 5 bases; bases with no gene match: 14. The germline CDR1 and CDR2 sequences are SGHVS and FQNEAQ. CDR3 in amino acids: CASSPLGGRPTDTQYF. CDR3 nucleotides: TGTGCCAGCAGCCCCCTCGGCGGGAGACCCACGGATACGCAGTATTTT. The variable domain in full, completed from reference TRBV7-8 and TRBJ2-3, reads GAGVSQSPRYKVAKRGQDVALRCDPISGHVSLFWYQQALGQGPEFLTYFQNEAQLDKSGLPSDRFFAERPEGSVSTLKIQRTQQEDSAVYLCASSPLGGRPTDTQYFGPGTRLTVL.

The V gene is TRBV4-1, the J gene TRBJ2-3; tentative D call: TRBD2 (5 bases). V was clipped by 1 base and J by 0 bases, with 11 bases between them. There are 16 residues in the CDR3. CDR1 and CDR2 from the germline V gene are MGHRA and YSYEKL. CDR3 sequence (DNA): TGCGCCAGCAGCCAAGCCCGGGGTGCTAGCACAGATACGCAGTATTTT. Amino acids: CASSQARGASTDTQYF.

The chain couples TRBV18 to TRBJ2-1; 10 bases are shared with TRBD2. The CDR3 contains 19 residues. Unmatched junction bases numbered 17, after V lost 1 base and J lost 8 bases. Germline CDR1 and CDR2: KGHSH and LQKENI. The CDR3 sequence is CASSPRKGASGSIGHEQFF. As DNA, the CDR3 is TGTGCCAGCTCACCACGGAAGGGGGCTAGCGGGAGCATCGGACATGAGCAGTTCTTC.